Listed here are 5 T cell receptor beta chains from one sample, sequenced in a study of human T cells and chemical hapten exposure (dated by TCRdb to about 2021). The library came from RACE. Sequencer: NextSeq 500. TCRdb applied fastp at Q25 and MiXCR to the public reads, then kept only in-frame beta chains. Rows merge per CDR3 protein into single entries with the most common DNA and genes. The sample yields around 120,000 distinct CDR3 sequences; approximately 12% were counted once. 2.5% to 3.5% of the sample comes from the top ten. The intended sense of this specimen's time point label: pre-sensitization, week 0. This specimen's treatment or condition label, per the study, means: therapeutic diphenylcyclopropenone sensitization with weekly scalp DPC. This material consisted of whole blood, taken in connection with sensitization to the hapten diphenylcyclopropenone (DPC). Receptor source: a woman under 30 with alopecia areata. Some clones in this sample may be carry-over from other donors' samples.

This clonotype was recorded many times. The chain carries TRBV11-2 and TRBJ2-3; D ambiguous. Trimming took off 4 bases at V and 6 bases at J, with 5 bases between the two ends. The germline V gene encodes CDR1 SGHAT and CDR2 FQNNGV. This CDR3 region has 11 residues. Here the CDR3 reads CASSSGDTQYF. As DNA, the CDR3 is TGTGCCAGCAGCTCCGGCGATACGCAGTATTTT.

This chain joins TRBV5-1 and TRBJ1-1; D is ambiguous. CDR3 length: 14 residues. The germline V gene has CDR1 SGHRS and CDR2 YFSETQ. The V and J ends lost 3 bases and 3 bases respectively, with 12 bases between them. As DNA, the CDR3 is TGCGCCAGCAGCTACGGGTCTAGGGACACTGAAGCTTTCTTT. Amino acids: CASSYGSRDTEAFF.

The rearrangement links TRBV27 to TRBJ1-6, with D hard to call. The V gene lost 7 bases and the J gene lost 5 bases, with 12 bases spanning the gap. CDR1 and CDR2 from the germline V gene are MNHEY and SMNVEV (reference sequence). The CDR3 is 14 amino acids. CDR3 DNA sequence: TGTGCCAGCACCCACCCGGGGAATAATTCACCCCTCCACTTT. Translating it yields CASTHPGNNSPLHF.

This chain connects TRBV7-6 to TRBJ2-1; 12 bases agree with TRBD1. Germline CDR1 and CDR2: SGHVS and FNYEAQ. The CDR3 contains 16 residues. V gave up 1 base and J gave up 8 bases; unmatched junction bases: 6. CDR3 bases: TGTGCCAGCAGCTTAGATTTTGGGACAGGGGGCGATGAGCAGTTCTTC. It encodes CASSLDFGTGGDEQFF.

This clonotype was seen only a few times. The chain recombines TRBV20-1 with TRBJ2-1, with TRBD1 identical over 7 bases. This CDR3 is 15 amino acids long. Trimming removed 0 bases from V and 4 bases from J; junction bases left unmatched: 6. The germline gives CDR1 DFQATT, CDR2 SNEGSKA (reference sequence). The CDR3 DNA reads TGCAGTGCTAGAGAGGGGACAGTACAATACAATGAGCAGTTCTTC. Its translation: CSAREGTVQYNEQFF.